The 20 T cell receptor beta chains reported below all come from one sample, sequenced in a study of blood T cell repertoires in COVID-19. Clones were sequenced by immunoSEQ multiplex PCR, and TCRdb holds only the in-frame ones, with some missing. The sample lists roughly 330,000 clones, 88% occurring once. The specimen was peripheral blood. Every receptor here comes from a woman aged 45 to 65 with active or convalescent COVID-19.

The rearrangement joins TRBV19 to TRBJ2-2; 8 nucleotides align to TRBD2. The ends lost 6 bases at V and 5 bases at J; junction bases unmatched: 5. The CDR3 extends over 14 amino acids. Germline loops: CDR1 LNHDA, CDR2 SQIVND (reference sequence). The CDR3 loop reads CASRSAGGTGELFF. The CDR3 DNA reads TGTGCCAGTAGATCGGCGGGGGGTACCGGGGAGCTGTTTTTT. The full variable domain, with the rest looked up from reference TRBV19 and TRBJ2-2, is DGGITQSPKYLFRKEGQNVTLSCEQNLNHDAMYWYRQDPGQGLRLIYYSQIVNDFQKGDIAEGYSVSREKKESFPLTVTSAQKNPTAFYLCASRSAGGTGELFFGEGSRLTVL.

The CDR3 here is CASSRLAGQETQYF. The CDR3 nucleotides are TGCGCCAGCAGCCGATTAGCGGGGCAAGAGACCCAGTACTTC. The V and J genes are TRBV5-1 and TRBJ2-5; 8 positions agree with TRBD2. V shed 4 bases and J 2 bases; nucleotides not matched to a gene: 4. Germline V gene data show CDR1 as SGHRS and CDR2 as YFSETQ. This CDR3 spans 14 amino acids.

The chain uses TRBV30 and TRBJ1-4; the D is unclear. Germline CDR1 and CDR2: GTSNPN and SVGIG (reference sequence). V lost 1 base to trimming and J lost 3 bases, with 12 bases between them. The CDR3 extends over 15 amino acids. The CDR3 sequence: CAWSEMGRANEKLFF. CDR3 nucleotides: TGTGCCTGGAGTGAAATGGGCAGAGCTAATGAAAAACTGTTTTTT.

This rearrangement joins TRBV4-3 to TRBJ2-3; 9 positions agree with TRBD2. V was clipped by 0 bases and J by 1 base; unmatched bases: 11. CDR1 and CDR2 from the germline V gene are LGHNA and YSLEER. This CDR3 has 19 residues. As DNA, the CDR3 is TGCGCCAGCAGCCAAGAAAACCCCACTTCTAGCGGGGGCACAGATACGCAGTATTTT. Protein: CASSQENPTSSGGTDTQYF.

This chain connects TRBV3-1 (or the pseudogene TRBV3-2) to TRBJ1-5; TRBD1 is a possible D gene (5 bases). From germline, CDR1 is LGHDT and CDR2 YNNKEL (reference sequence). Trimming pared 0 bases from V and 5 bases from J, leaving 17 bases between. CDR3 length equals 17 residues. CDR3 residues: CASSQDKGTGEDQPQHF. The CDR3 DNA reads as TGTGCCAGCAGCCAAGATAAAGGAACGGGGGAGGATCAGCCCCAGCATTTT.

This clone was recorded once. The chain combines TRBV4-2 with TRBJ2-3; the match to TRBD1 covers 7 bases. Germline V gene lookup returns CDR1 LGHNA and CDR2 YNFKEQ. The CDR3 length is 16 residues. With V trimmed by 0 bases and J by 1 base, 4 bases remained unmatched. CDR3 loop: CASSQEGQGGTDTQYF. Here the CDR3 DNA reads TGTGCCAGCAGCCAAGAAGGTCAGGGGGGCACAGATACGCAGTATTTT.

The genes are TRBV19 and TRBJ1-5, with D maybe TRBD1 (6 bases). V was trimmed by 6 bases and J by 6 bases, leaving 18 bases between them. This CDR3 has 15 amino acids. Germline V gives CDR1 LNHDA, CDR2 SQIVND (reference sequence). The CDR3 loop is CASSPGGGGRQPQHF. The CDR3 nucleotides read TGTGCCAGTAGCCCGGGGGGTGGGGGCCGTCAGCCCCAGCATTTT.

The genes are TRBV7-2 and TRBJ1-1; D is unresolved. This CDR3 has 14 amino acids. Germline-derived CDR1 and CDR2 are SGHTA and FQGNSA. V was cut by 0 bases and J by 2 bases, with 7 bases left in between. CDR3 region: CASSLAYRNTEAFF. In nucleotides, the CDR3 is TGTGCCAGCAGCTTAGCCTACAGAAACACTGAAGCTTTCTTT. Full variable domain (rest looked up from reference TRBV7-2 and TRBJ1-1): GAGVSQSPSNKVTEKGKDVELRCDPISGHTALYWYRQSLGQGLEFLIYFQGNSAPDKSGLPSDRFSAERTGGSVSTLTIQRTQQEDSAVYLCASSLAYRNTEAFFGQGTRLTVV.

Turning to this clone: The sample holds other DNA sequences that translate to the same CDR3. The V and J genes are TRBV18 and TRBJ2-3; D is unresolved. The CDR3 extends over 14 amino acids. Trimming removed 0 bases from V and 2 bases from J, with 6 bases in between. In germline, CDR1 is KGHSH, CDR2 LQKENI. The CDR3 loop is CASSPPAATDTQYF. The DNA for the CDR3 is TGTGCCAGCTCACCACCGGCGGCCACAGATACGCAGTATTTT. Supplemented by reference TRBV18 and TRBJ2-3, the full variable domain reads NAGVMQNPRHLVRRRGQEARLRCSPMKGHSHVYWYRQLPEEGLKFMVYLQKENIIDESGMPKERFSAEFPKEGPSILRIQQVVRGDSAAYFCASSPPAATDTQYFGPGTRLTVL.

V is TRBV19 and J is TRBJ2-1; 9 nucleotides agree with TRBD2. Per germline, CDR1 LNHDA and CDR2 SQIVND (reference sequence). J gave up 5 bases and V 4 bases, and 18 bases lay outside the gene matches. The CDR3 spans 19 residues. In DNA form, the CDR3 reads TGTGCCAGTAGTAAGCTTGGCGCGGGAGGGCCCGTTCGGGACAATGAGCAGTTCTTC. It translates to CASSKLGAGGPVRDNEQFF.

The V call is TRBV27, the J call TRBJ1-5; tentative D call: TRBD1 (5 bases). V was pared by 6 bases and J by 3 bases, with 12 bases between. The CDR3 is 14 amino acids. Germline V gene sequence: CDR1 MNHEY, CDR2 SMNVEV (reference sequence). CDR3 bases: TGTGCCAGCAGGGCACAGGAGTACAATCAGCCCCAGCATTTT. Protein product: CASRAQEYNQPQHF.

The sample holds one count of this clone. This chain connects TRBV19 to TRBJ1-2, with D unresolved. V lost 8 bases, J lost 2 bases, and 9 bases lay in between. The CDR3 is made up of 12 amino acids. Germline lookup yields CDR1 LNHDA and CDR2 SQIVND (reference sequence). In DNA form, the CDR3 reads TGTGCCAGTCAGGAACGCAACTATGGCTACACCTTC. Its translation is CASQERNYGYTF.

The chain recombines TRBV2 with TRBJ2-1; no firm D call. The CDR3 contains 15 residues. Germline values: CDR1 SNHLY, CDR2 FYNNEI. Trimming shortened V by 2 bases and J by 4 bases, and 12 bases separated the two germline ends. The CDR3 bases are TGTGCCAGCAGTGAAACGTTGGTACTTTACAATGAGCAGTTCTTC. Its translation: CASSETLVLYNEQFF.

The chain is built from TRBV7-3 and TRBJ1-6, with 7 bases identical to TRBD1. The CDR3 is 17 residues long. V dropped 0 bases and J dropped 4; count of bases not matched to a gene: 6. The germline CDR1 and CDR2 sequences are SGHTA and FQGTGA. The DNA of the CDR3 is TGTGCCAGCAGCTTAACCCCCCGGACAGGATATAATTCACCCCTCCACTTT. Protein product: CASSLTPRTGYNSPLHF.

The V gene is TRBV5-1, the J gene TRBJ2-5, with 7 bases that match TRBD2. The CDR3 totals 15 residues. The junction had 6 bases not matched to a gene; V was cut back by 0 bases and J by 4 bases. The germline CDR1 and CDR2 sequences are SGHRS and YFSETQ. CDR3 in amino acids: CASSLVASGLETQYF. The CDR3 DNA follows: TGCGCCAGCAGCTTGGTGGCTAGCGGCTTAGAGACCCAGTACTTC.

The chain carries TRBV5-6 and TRBJ2-1, with 7 bases matching TRBD1. The CDR3 is 13 amino acids. The germline gives CDR1 SGHDT, CDR2 YYEEEE. V shed 4 bases and J 12 bases; nucleotides not matched to a gene: 10. As DNA, the CDR3 is TGTGCCAGCAGCCCGACAGGGCCTGGGGGGCAGTTCTTC. Translating it yields CASSPTGPGGQFF.

In its sample, this clone was seen once. The chain uses TRBV10-2 and TRBJ2-2; D ambiguous. Trimming took 3 bases from V and 0 from J, leaving 5 bases between them. There are 14 residues in the CDR3. Germline CDR1 is WSHSY and CDR2 is SAAADI. This chain's CDR3 is CASSDTPNTGELFF. The DNA of the CDR3 is TGCGCCAGCAGTGACACTCCGAACACCGGGGAGCTGTTTTTT.

V usage is TRBV7-3 and J usage is TRBJ2-3; a possible D gene is TRBD2 (6 bases). Germline V gene sequence: CDR1 SGHTA, CDR2 FQGTGA. The CDR3 is 15 residues long. The V and J ends lost 5 bases and 1 base respectively, with 13 bases between them. CDR3 sequence: CASSPLAGRTDTQYF. DNA of the CDR3: TGTGCCAGCAGCCCTTTGGCGGGGCGCACAGATACGCAGTATTTT.

This sequence joins TRBV23-1 and TRBJ1-1; D is uncertain. TRBV23-1 is annotated as an ORF whose role is uncertain. The CDR3 length is 16 residues. V was trimmed by 4 bases and J by 0 bases, leaving 15 bases between them. Written as DNA, the CDR3 is TGCGCCAGCAGTCCCGAGGGCAGTCCAATGAACACTGAAGCTTTCTTT. It is translated as CASSPEGSPMNTEAFF.

The rearrangement joins TRBV6-5 to TRBJ1-6; 8 nucleotides match TRBD1. The V gene's germline CDR1 is MNHEY and CDR2 SVGAGI. The V segment lost 6 bases and the J segment 4 bases; nucleotides outside the gene matches: 5. The CDR3 has 15 amino acids. CDR3 sequence reads: CASSRHRGYNSPLHF. As DNA, the CDR3 is TGTGCCAGCAGCAGACACAGGGGGTATAATTCACCCCTCCACTTT.